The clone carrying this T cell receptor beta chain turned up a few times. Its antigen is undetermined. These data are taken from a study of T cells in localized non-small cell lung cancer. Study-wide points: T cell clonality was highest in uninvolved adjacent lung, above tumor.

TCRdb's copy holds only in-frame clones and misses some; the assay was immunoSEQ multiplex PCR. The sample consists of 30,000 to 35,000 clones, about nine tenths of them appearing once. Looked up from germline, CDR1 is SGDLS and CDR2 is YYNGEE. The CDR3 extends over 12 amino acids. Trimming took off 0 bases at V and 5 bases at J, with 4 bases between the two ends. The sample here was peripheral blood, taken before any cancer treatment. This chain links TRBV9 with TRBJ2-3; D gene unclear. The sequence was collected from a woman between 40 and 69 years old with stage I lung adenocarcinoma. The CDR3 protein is CASSVAEDTQYF. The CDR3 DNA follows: TGTGCCAGCAGCGTAGCTGAAGATACGCAGTATTTT.